There are a few counts of the clone carrying this T cell receptor beta chain. Its matching antigen is unknown. The V end lost 4 bases, the J end lost 6 bases, and 15 bases lay between the germline ends. There are 14 residues in the CDR3. This specimen comes from a study of CD8 T cells in ankylosing spondylitis. Findings of the study overall: In reactive arthritis synovial fluid and blood, some motif variants had been reported before. A motif in TCR beta, a set of roughly eight highly homologous variants, appeared characteristic of ankylosing spondylitis blood.

TCR beta libraries were made by quantitative 5'-RACE with molecular barcodes. One entry per CDR3 protein results from TCRdb running MiXCR on the 5' RACE reads. The data contain some 350,000 distinct CDR3 sequences, roughly 14% of them seen just once; the ten biggest clones take up approximately 1.1%. What was sequenced was blood, either unsorted or a sorted T cell fraction (not recorded which). The J gene is TRBJ1-1, the V gene TRBV12-3 or TRBV12-4; perhaps TRBD1 as D (5 bases). This clonotype was sampled from a male donor with ankylosing spondylitis or in good health (not recorded which). The CDR3 DNA reads as TGTGCCAGCAGTTGGCAGGGAAAAGGGGCTGAAGCTTTCTTT. Residues: CASSWQGKGAEAFF.